This T cell receptor beta chain was sequenced in a study of regulatory T cells in long-lasting Graves disease. Study outcomes and limitations: Reduced TCR diversity was observed in persistent Graves' patients versus newly diagnosed patients.

Germline lookup yields CDR1 SGHTA and CDR2 FQGNSA. This CDR3 has 14 amino acids. The time point denotes: newly diagnosed GD, antithyroid drugs for less than 3 months. From RNA extracted from PBMCs, the TCR library was made. This clonotype was detected many times. Its antigen is not known. iRepertoire HTBI primers and Arm-PCR of CDR3 regions built TCR beta libraries. TCRdb reanalysed the multiplex PCR reads using MiXCR and keeps one entry per CDR3 protein. The sample includes about half a million distinct CDR3 sequences, around 12% of them seen just once. This sample was also put to use in a study of T cells in Graves' hyperthyroidism and ophthalmopathy. From that study: Recently diagnosed hyperthyroidism of less than 2 months' duration affected patients aged 18 to 65.

This chain joins TRBV7-2 and TRBJ1-1, with D possibly matching TRBD1 (5 bases). This sequence originates from a woman in her twenties or thirties with Graves disease. The sample was peripheral blood mononuclear cells (PBMCs), taken at new diagnosis, from a patient treated with antithyroid drugs. CDR3 region: CATRVRRGNTEAFF. The CDR3 coding sequence is TGTGCGACCAGGGTGCGCCGGGGAAACACTGAAGCTTTCTTT.